The rows below give T cell receptor beta chains drawn from one sample of a study of blood T cell repertoires in COVID-19. The protocol was immunoSEQ multiplex PCR, while the TCRdb copy is restricted to in-frame clones and leaves out a portion. Found here are some 250,000 clones, nearly 90% of them singletons; the top ten hold around 0.8%. Sequencing input: peripheral blood. All receptors derive from a woman in her 30s with acute or convalescent COVID-19. Both conserved end residues are part of each CDR3. The order of the fields is J gene, D gene, clone size, V gene, CDR3 DNA, CDR3 protein. The D gene is left open where the match is weak. The size of a clone is reported for some rows only, either as once, few or many, or as a class for expanded clones.

j_call: TRBJ2-7; d_call: .; clone_size: once; v_call: TRBV9; cdr3_nt: TGTGCCAGCAGCGTAGGTGGAGCGGAGTACGAGCAGTACTTC; cdr3_aa: CASSVGGAEYEQYF
j_call: TRBJ1-5; d_call: .; clone_size: .; v_call: TRBV29-1; cdr3_nt: TGCAGCGTGGCGGGGCAGGGCCAACAGCCCCAGCATTTT; cdr3_aa: CSVAGQGQQPQHF
j_call: TRBJ2-5; d_call: TRBD2; clone_size: .; v_call: TRBV19; cdr3_nt: TGTGCCAGTAGTCCTAGCGGGAGATTCCAAGAGACCCAGTACTTC; cdr3_aa: CASSPSGRFQETQYF
j_call: TRBJ1-6; d_call: .; clone_size: .; v_call: TRBV19; cdr3_nt: TGTGCCAGTAGTCAGGGCAGGGGCAATATGGATTCACCCCTCCACTTT; cdr3_aa: CASSQGRGNMDSPLHF
j_call: TRBJ2-7; d_call: TRBD2; clone_size: .; v_call: TRBV7-2; cdr3_nt: TGTGCCAGCAGTCGCGTCGTGGGGGTAGCGGGAGGCTACGAGCAGTACTTC; cdr3_aa: CASSRVVGVAGGYEQYF
j_call: TRBJ1-2; d_call: .; clone_size: once; v_call: TRBV5-1; cdr3_nt: TGCGCCAGCAGCTTGAACAGGGACTATGGCTACACCTTC; cdr3_aa: CASSLNRDYGYTF
j_call: TRBJ2-7; d_call: .; clone_size: once; v_call: TRBV11-2; cdr3_nt: TGTGCCAGCAGCTTATTCACCTACGAGCAGTACTTC; cdr3_aa: CASSLFTYEQYF
j_call: TRBJ2-1; d_call: TRBD2; clone_size: .; v_call: TRBV6-2/TRBV6-3; cdr3_nt: TGTGCCAGCAGTTACACTAGCGGGACGATCAGCTCCTACAATGAGCAGTTCTTC; cdr3_aa: CASSYTSGTISSYNEQFF
j_call: TRBJ2-1; d_call: .; clone_size: once; v_call: TRBV5-6; cdr3_nt: TGTGCCAGCAGCTTCAGGAATGAGCAGTTCTTC; cdr3_aa: CASSFRNEQFF
j_call: TRBJ2-2; d_call: .; clone_size: .; v_call: TRBV7-9; cdr3_nt: TGTGCCAGCAGCTTAAGAGTCGCCGGGGAGCTGTTTTTT; cdr3_aa: CASSLRVAGELFF
j_call: TRBJ2-3; d_call: .; clone_size: .; v_call: TRBV19; cdr3_nt: TGTGCCAGTAGTATCATGTCGGGAGCGGGCACAGATACGCAGTATTTT; cdr3_aa: CASSIMSGAGTDTQYF
j_call: TRBJ1-1; d_call: TRBD1; clone_size: .; v_call: TRBV19; cdr3_nt: TGTGCCAGTATGAAGGGGGCGCTTGCTTTCTTT; cdr3_aa: CASMKGALAFF
j_call: TRBJ1-6; d_call: TRBD1; clone_size: .; v_call: TRBV6-1; cdr3_nt: TGTGCCAGCAGTGAAGCGGGTGGACAGGGGAATTCACCCCTCCACTTT; cdr3_aa: CASSEAGGQGNSPLHF
j_call: TRBJ2-1; d_call: .; clone_size: .; v_call: TRBV25-1; cdr3_nt: TGTGCCAGCAGTGCGACAGAAACCTTTCAGTTCTTC; cdr3_aa: CASSATETFQFF
j_call: TRBJ2-1; d_call: .; clone_size: .; v_call: TRBV10-3; cdr3_nt: TGTGCCATCAGTGGGACAGTCTATGAGCAGTTCTTC; cdr3_aa: CAISGTVYEQFF
j_call: TRBJ2-1; d_call: TRBD2; clone_size: .; v_call: TRBV11-3; cdr3_nt: TGTGCCAGCAGCGGCTGGACTAGCGCCTTGGATGAGCAGTTCTTC; cdr3_aa: CASSGWTSALDEQFF
j_call: TRBJ2-6; d_call: .; clone_size: .; v_call: TRBV6-2/TRBV6-3; cdr3_nt: TGTGCCAGCAGCCTATACTTGCGCGGGGCCAACGTCCTGACTTTC; cdr3_aa: CASSLYLRGANVLTF
j_call: TRBJ2-5; d_call: .; clone_size: .; v_call: TRBV2; cdr3_nt: TGTGCCAGCAGCGGCTCAGCGATCCAAGAGACCCAGTACTTC; cdr3_aa: CASSGSAIQETQYF
j_call: TRBJ1-1; d_call: TRBD1; clone_size: few; v_call: TRBV19; cdr3_nt: TGTGCCAGTAGTAGGACAGGGGGAAGTGAAGCTTTCTTT; cdr3_aa: CASSRTGGSEAFF
j_call: TRBJ2-3; d_call: .; clone_size: .; v_call: TRBV5-4; cdr3_nt: TGTGCCAGCAGGACACTCAGGGGACGTGACACAGATACGCAGTATTTT; cdr3_aa: CASRTLRGRDTDTQYF
j_call: TRBJ2-7; d_call: .; clone_size: .; v_call: TRBV6-1; cdr3_nt: TGTGCCAGCAGTGAATCCCTTAGTAGTAGCTCCTACGAGCAGTACTTC; cdr3_aa: CASSESLSSSSYEQYF
j_call: TRBJ2-1; d_call: TRBD1; clone_size: .; v_call: TRBV6-4; cdr3_nt: TGTGCCAGCAGTTCCGGGACAGGGGGCAATGAGCAGTTCTTC; cdr3_aa: CASSSGTGGNEQFF
j_call: TRBJ2-7; d_call: TRBD2; clone_size: .; v_call: TRBV11-3; cdr3_nt: TGTGCCAGCAGCTTAGGGGCCGGGACTAGCGGGAGCTACGAGCAGTACTTC; cdr3_aa: CASSLGAGTSGSYEQYF
j_call: TRBJ1-1; d_call: .; clone_size: .; v_call: TRBV9; cdr3_nt: TGTGCCAGCAGCGTAGTGGGGGGTGTGGGCTCTGAAGCTTTCTTT; cdr3_aa: CASSVVGGVGSEAFF
j_call: TRBJ1-5; d_call: TRBD1; clone_size: .; v_call: TRBV6-2/TRBV6-3; cdr3_nt: TGTGCCAGCAGCCGAGGGACAGCCACAACCAATCAGCCCCAGCATTTT; cdr3_aa: CASSRGTATTNQPQHF
j_call: TRBJ1-4; d_call: TRBD1; clone_size: once; v_call: TRBV5-8; cdr3_nt: TGTGCCAGCAGCTTGGTTCGGATTGGGGACAGGGATGAAAAACTGTTTTTT; cdr3_aa: CASSLVRIGDRDEKLFF
j_call: TRBJ2-1; d_call: .; clone_size: once; v_call: TRBV10-3; cdr3_nt: TGTGCCATCAGTGCCCCCGGGAAGGATGACAATGAGCAGTTCTTC; cdr3_aa: CAISAPGKDDNEQFF
j_call: TRBJ2-1; d_call: .; clone_size: .; v_call: TRBV7-9; cdr3_nt: TGTGCCAGCAGCTTAGGGACTTACAGCTCCTACAATGAGCAGTTCTTC; cdr3_aa: CASSLGTYSSYNEQFF
j_call: TRBJ2-1; d_call: TRBD2; clone_size: .; v_call: TRBV24-1; cdr3_nt: TGTGCCACCAGTGATCCTAGCGGTTCCTACAATGAGCAGTTCTTC; cdr3_aa: CATSDPSGSYNEQFF
j_call: TRBJ1-1; d_call: TRBD1; clone_size: .; v_call: TRBV30; cdr3_nt: TGTGCCTGGGGGGGTGGAGGGGGCGCAGGGTACACTGAAGCTTTCTTT; cdr3_aa: CAWGGGGGAGYTEAFF
j_call: TRBJ2-1; d_call: TRBD2; clone_size: .; v_call: TRBV13; cdr3_nt: TGTGCCAGCAGAGGTAGCGGGAGGCGACGTGAGCAGTTCTTC; cdr3_aa: CASRGSGRRREQFF
j_call: TRBJ2-1; d_call: TRBD2; clone_size: once; v_call: TRBV11-3; cdr3_nt: TGTGCCAGCAGCTTTGAAGCGGGAGTGGGTTACAATGAGCAGTTCTTC; cdr3_aa: CASSFEAGVGYNEQFF
j_call: TRBJ2-1; d_call: .; clone_size: .; v_call: TRBV27; cdr3_nt: TGTGCCAGCAGTTCGGGGTTCACCTACAATGAGCAGTTCTTC; cdr3_aa: CASSSGFTYNEQFF
j_call: TRBJ1-2; d_call: .; clone_size: .; v_call: TRBV30; cdr3_nt: TGTGCCTGGAGTGGATCAGCGTATGGCTACACCTTC; cdr3_aa: CAWSGSAYGYTF
j_call: TRBJ1-5; d_call: TRBD1; clone_size: .; v_call: TRBV29-1; cdr3_nt: TGCAGCGTCCCCAATAAGGGACGACAGGGGCATCAGCCCCAGCATTTT; cdr3_aa: CSVPNKGRQGHQPQHF
j_call: TRBJ2-7; d_call: TRBD1; clone_size: .; v_call: TRBV2; cdr3_nt: TGTGCCAGCAACGGGGACAGGGGGCCACAATCCTACGAGCAGTACTTC; cdr3_aa: CASNGDRGPQSYEQYF
j_call: TRBJ2-1; d_call: TRBD2; clone_size: once; v_call: TRBV4-3; cdr3_nt: TGCGCCAGCAGCCACAGAGCGGGAGAGGCCTACAATGAGCAGTTCTTC; cdr3_aa: CASSHRAGEAYNEQFF
j_call: TRBJ2-3; d_call: .; clone_size: .; v_call: TRBV5-8; cdr3_nt: TGTGCCAGCAGCCAGGCTGAGTCCACAGATACGCAGTATTTT; cdr3_aa: CASSQAESTDTQYF
j_call: TRBJ2-3; d_call: .; clone_size: .; v_call: TRBV7-2; cdr3_nt: TGTGCCAGCAGCTTAGCAGGGAGGTCGACAGATACGCAGTATTTT; cdr3_aa: CASSLAGRSTDTQYF
j_call: TRBJ2-3; d_call: .; clone_size: .; v_call: TRBV6-6; cdr3_nt: TGTGCCAGCAGCCGTGGGGGCCCAGATACGCAGTATTTT; cdr3_aa: CASSRGGPDTQYF
j_call: TRBJ1-1; d_call: .; clone_size: .; v_call: TRBV19; cdr3_nt: TGTGCCAGTAGGTCGGGGGGGGGCACTGAAGCTTTCTTT; cdr3_aa: CASRSGGGTEAFF
j_call: TRBJ2-7; d_call: .; clone_size: .; v_call: TRBV7-2; cdr3_nt: TGTGCCAGCAGCCCCCTAGCTGGATCCTACGAGCAGTACTTC; cdr3_aa: CASSPLAGSYEQYF
j_call: TRBJ2-7; d_call: .; clone_size: .; v_call: TRBV4-3; cdr3_nt: TGCGCCAGCAGCAACAAGGGGTACTACGAGCAGTACTTC; cdr3_aa: CASSNKGYYEQYF
j_call: TRBJ2-2; d_call: TRBD1; clone_size: .; v_call: TRBV5-1; cdr3_nt: TGCGCCAGCAGAACTATACAGGGGGCGGCCGGGGAGCTGTTTTTT; cdr3_aa: CASRTIQGAAGELFF
j_call: TRBJ1-5; d_call: TRBD1; clone_size: .; v_call: TRBV5-4; cdr3_nt: TGTGCCAGCAGCTGGAGAGGGGGCTTTCAGCCCCAGCATTTT; cdr3_aa: CASSWRGGFQPQHF
j_call: TRBJ2-1; d_call: .; clone_size: .; v_call: TRBV14; cdr3_nt: TGTGCCAGCAGCCAAGTTGAGAAAACGGGGAGATTGAGTGAGCAGTTCTTC; cdr3_aa: CASSQVEKTGRLSEQFF
j_call: TRBJ2-2; d_call: .; clone_size: .; v_call: TRBV12-3/TRBV12-4; cdr3_nt: TGTGCCAGCAGTTTCGGTAACGGGGAGCTGTTTTTT; cdr3_aa: CASSFGNGELFF
j_call: TRBJ1-2; d_call: TRBD1; clone_size: .; v_call: TRBV5-5; cdr3_nt: TGTGCCAGCAGCGTCCGGGACAGGGGTTATGGCTACACCTTC; cdr3_aa: CASSVRDRGYGYTF
j_call: TRBJ2-1; d_call: TRBD2; clone_size: .; v_call: TRBV29-1; cdr3_nt: TGCAGCGTTGGAAGGCTAGCGGGAGGGTACTACAATGAGCAGTTCTTC; cdr3_aa: CSVGRLAGGYYNEQFF
j_call: TRBJ2-5; d_call: .; clone_size: .; v_call: TRBV19; cdr3_nt: TGTGCCAGTAGGCGTAACGAGGCACGGGAGACCCAGTACTTC; cdr3_aa: CASRRNEARETQYF
j_call: TRBJ1-3; d_call: TRBD1; clone_size: .; v_call: TRBV5-4; cdr3_nt: TGTGCCAGCAGCAAGACAGGGGTCCACTCTGGAAACACCATATATTTT; cdr3_aa: CASSKTGVHSGNTIYF
j_call: TRBJ1-2; d_call: .; clone_size: .; v_call: TRBV10-3; cdr3_nt: TGTGCCATCAGTGGTACAAACTATGGCTACACCTTC; cdr3_aa: CAISGTNYGYTF
j_call: TRBJ1-3; d_call: TRBD1; clone_size: .; v_call: TRBV9; cdr3_nt: TGTGCCAGCAGCGTAGGACAGGGGATCGGAAACACCATATATTTT; cdr3_aa: CASSVGQGIGNTIYF
j_call: TRBJ2-1; d_call: TRBD2; clone_size: .; v_call: TRBV18; cdr3_nt: TGTGCCAGCTCACCGTTAGCGGGAAGCGATGAGCAGTTCTTC; cdr3_aa: CASSPLAGSDEQFF
j_call: TRBJ2-7; d_call: .; clone_size: .; v_call: TRBV4-3; cdr3_nt: TGCGCCAGCAGCCAATGGGCAGGACTCCAGCAGTACTTC; cdr3_aa: CASSQWAGLQQYF
j_call: TRBJ2-3; d_call: TRBD2; clone_size: .; v_call: TRBV5-1; cdr3_nt: TGCGCCAGCAGCGATGGGCTAGCGGGGATCACAGATACGCAGTATTTT; cdr3_aa: CASSDGLAGITDTQYF
j_call: TRBJ2-2; d_call: TRBD2; clone_size: .; v_call: TRBV19; cdr3_nt: TGTGCCAGTAGTATGGGAGGGAGGTCTGGCGGGGAGCTGTTTTTT; cdr3_aa: CASSMGGRSGGELFF